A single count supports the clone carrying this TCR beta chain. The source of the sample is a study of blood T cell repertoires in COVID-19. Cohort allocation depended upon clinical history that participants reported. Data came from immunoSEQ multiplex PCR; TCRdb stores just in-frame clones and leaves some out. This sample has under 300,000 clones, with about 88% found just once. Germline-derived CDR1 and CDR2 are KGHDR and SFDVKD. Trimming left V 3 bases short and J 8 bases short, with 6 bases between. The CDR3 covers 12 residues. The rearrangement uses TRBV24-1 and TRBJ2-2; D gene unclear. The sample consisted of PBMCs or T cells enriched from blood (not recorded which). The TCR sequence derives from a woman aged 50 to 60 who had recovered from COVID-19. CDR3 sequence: CATSDRVGELFF. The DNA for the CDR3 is TGTGCCACCAGTGATCGGGTGGGGGAGCTGTTTTTT.